These 3 T cell receptor beta chains were all obtained from the same sample, sequenced in a study of molecular identifiers for immune sequencing clone quantification. From the PCR reads, TCRdb called clonotypes with MiXCR, one entry per CDR3 protein. This table has nearly 650,000 distinct CDR3 sequences, about 25% appearing once. Sequenced input: naive CD8+ T cells from blood, with Jurkat cell RNA spiked in. The subset here: FACS-sorted CD8+CD4-CCR7+CD45RA+ naive T cells. These TCRs come from a human donor in good health. Some libraries in this study had Jurkat cell RNA spiked in.

As regards this clonotype: A much larger clone differs by one base, so this may be a read error. J is TRBJ1-5 and V is TRBV2; D not certain. CDR1 is SNHLY and CDR2 is FYNNEI in the germline V gene. The CDR3 has 15 residues. CDR3 loop: CAGSESGNGNQPQHF. The CDR3 DNA sequence: TGTGCCGGCAGTGAGTCTGGGAATGGCAATCAGCCCCAGCATTTT.

The rearrangement links TRBV3-1 to TRBJ2-7; possible D gene TRBD2, 5 bases. Germline V CDR1 and CDR2: LGHDT, YNNKEL (reference sequence). This CDR3 contains 16 residues. Trimming removed 0 bases at V and 0 bases at J, with 12 bases between. The CDR3 here is CASSQDGPGYSYEQYF. The CDR3 DNA reads as TGTGCCAGCAGCCAAGATGGTCCGGGGTACTCCTACGAGCAGTACTTC.

The chain is built from TRBV4-1 and TRBJ2-7; D gene uncertain. Germline-derived CDR1 and CDR2 are MGHRA and YSYEKL. V was cut by 1 base and J by 2 bases, with 18 bases left in between. The CDR3 length is 17 residues. The CDR3 protein is CASSQVASNSPPYEQYF. In DNA, the CDR3 is TGCGCCAGCAGCCAAGTAGCATCGAATAGCCCCCCCTACGAGCAGTACTTC.